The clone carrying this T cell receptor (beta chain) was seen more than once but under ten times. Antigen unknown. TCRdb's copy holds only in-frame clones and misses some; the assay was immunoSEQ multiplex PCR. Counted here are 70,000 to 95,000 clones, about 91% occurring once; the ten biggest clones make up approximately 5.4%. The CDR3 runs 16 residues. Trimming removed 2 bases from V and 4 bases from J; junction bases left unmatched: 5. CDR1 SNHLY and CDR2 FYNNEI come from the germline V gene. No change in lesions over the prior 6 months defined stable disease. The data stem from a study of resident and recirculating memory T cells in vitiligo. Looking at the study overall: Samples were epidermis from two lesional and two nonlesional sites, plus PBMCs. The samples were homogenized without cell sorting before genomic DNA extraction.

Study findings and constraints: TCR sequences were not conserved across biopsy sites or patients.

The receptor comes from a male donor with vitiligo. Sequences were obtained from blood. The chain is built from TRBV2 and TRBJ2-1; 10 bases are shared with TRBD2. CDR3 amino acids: CASSEWTSGLYNEQFF. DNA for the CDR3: TGTGCCAGCAGTGAATGGACTAGCGGTCTATACAATGAGCAGTTCTTC.